The present T cell receptor (beta chain) was sequenced within a study of control samples from healthy donors and cancer patients. Some clones are missing from TCRdb's copy, which holds only in-frame ones; the method was immunoSEQ multiplex PCR. The sample holds some 140,000 clones, roughly 91% seen once. The receptor's source is a man over 45 with head and neck cancer. The specimen was PBMCs.

CDR3 residues: CASSWGQGARETQYF. The CDR3 bases are TGCGCCAGCAGCTGGGGACAGGGGGCTAGGGAGACCCAGTACTTC. The chain couples TRBV5-1 to TRBJ2-5; 12 bases are shared with TRBD1. Germline V gene lookup returns CDR1 SGHRS and CDR2 YFSETQ. Losses at the gene ends were 3 bases for V and 5 bases for J; bases not matched to a gene: 5. The CDR3 has 15 residues.